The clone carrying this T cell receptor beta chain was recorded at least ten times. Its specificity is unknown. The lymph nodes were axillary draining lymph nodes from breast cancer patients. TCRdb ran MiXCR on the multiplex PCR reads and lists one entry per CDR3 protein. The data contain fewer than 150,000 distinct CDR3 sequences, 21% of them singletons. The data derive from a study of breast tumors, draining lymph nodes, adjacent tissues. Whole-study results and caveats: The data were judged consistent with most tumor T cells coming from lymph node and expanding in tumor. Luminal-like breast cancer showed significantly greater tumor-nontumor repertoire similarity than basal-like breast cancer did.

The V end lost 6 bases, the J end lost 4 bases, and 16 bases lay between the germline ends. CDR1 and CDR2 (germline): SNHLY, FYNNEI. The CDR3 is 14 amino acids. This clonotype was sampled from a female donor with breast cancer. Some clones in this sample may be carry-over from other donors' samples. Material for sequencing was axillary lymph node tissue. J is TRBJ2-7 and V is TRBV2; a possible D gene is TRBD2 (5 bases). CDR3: CASRPTGNPYEQYF. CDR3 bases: TGTGCCAGCAGGCCAACCGGGAATCCTTACGAGCAGTACTTC.